This note documents a single T cell receptor (beta chain) sequence. Its target is not known. This sample is part of a study of cytomegalovirus exposure and HLA in healthy donors. The PCR had 60 Vbeta and 13 Jbeta primers. Original processing notes: Per a later analysis, the number of unique TCR beta chains was around 80 million, of which roughly 11 million were shared. The assay was immunoSEQ multiplex PCR, and TCRdb's table has in-frame clones only and misses some. D and trimming were read from the DNA, whereas the V and J calls and clone size are those reported in that table. Of about 170,000 clones listed, approximately 78% are singletons. Study-wide results and limits: Rare sequences made up most TCRs, while some public TCRs were found in many donors. When presence/absence was analysed, sequencing depth was taken to be roughly uniform across donors.

V was clipped by 7 bases and J by 0 bases; unmatched bases: 6. In germline, CDR1 is LGHNT, CDR2 FRNRAP. The CDR3 sequence is 15 residues long. Healthy bone marrow donors made up the donor group. This sequence was found in a girl aged 2 to 10 in good health and CMV-seropositive. V and J are TRBV12-5 and TRBJ2-1, with 7 bases matching TRBD2. Sequencing input: PBMCs. CDR3 region: CASAMGTTSYNEQFF. The CDR3 nucleotides read TGTGCTAGTGCTATGGGGACTACCTCCTACAATGAGCAGTTCTTC.